This entry features one T cell receptor beta chain sequence. No antigen is known for it. This entry is derived from a study of OX40 agonist ivuxolimab in advanced cancers. Whole-study context: Ivuxolimab, which patients received intravenously every 2 weeks, was dosed at 0.01 to 10 mg/kg. Study-wide points: In general, CD8+ T cells held more expanded clones than CD4+ did, on average. Antigen specificity remained undetermined for the expanded peripheral T cells.

The repertoire was sequenced with immunoSEQ multiplex PCR; TCRdb's copy has only in-frame clones and lacks some. The table records fewer than 15,000 clones, approximately 84% of them present only once. There are 14 residues in the CDR3. The germline gives CDR1 MNHEY, CDR2 SVGAGI. V was pared by 6 bases and J by 3 bases, with 14 bases between. The timepoints at which blood was sampled were baseline, cycle 4 day 1, and cycle 7 day 1. The chain links TRBV6-5 to TRBJ2-5, with a possible D match to TRBD2 (6 bases). This TCR was sampled from an adult with an advanced solid tumor such as melanoma, head and neck, liver or kidney cancer. Sequencing was performed on CD4+ or CD8+ T cells sorted from blood, taken in a trial of the OX40 agonist ivuxolimab. The CDR3, as DNA: TGTGCCAGCAGCCAGCAAGGGACTGAAGAGACCCAGTACTTC. Its translation is CASSQQGTEETQYF.